These 6 T cell receptor beta chains were sequenced from one sample in a study of shared clonotypes between healthy human individuals. Sequenced by immunoSEQ multiplex PCR; TCRdb stores in-frame clones only, minus some. The sample contains 2 million to 2.5 million clones, around 95% of which appear only once. The sequencing sample was made of naive CD4+ T cells sorted from blood. Documented subset: CD45RA+ positively selected. These receptors all stem from a man aged 18 to 29 in good health.

The J gene is TRBJ2-5, the V gene TRBV6-1; 10 positions match TRBD1. Germline lookup yields CDR1 MNHNS and CDR2 SASEGT. The CDR3 length is 15 residues. Trimming removed 5 bases from V and 5 bases from J; junction bases left unmatched: 8. The DNA of the CDR3 is TGTGCCAGCAGTCTCTCCGGGACAGGGGTCGAGACCCAGTACTTC. Amino acids: CASSLSGTGVETQYF.

This clone was seen a single time. The chain uses TRBV6-5 and TRBJ1-5; D is unclear. Trimming pared 7 bases from V and 1 base from J, leaving 8 bases between. From germline, CDR1 is MNHEY and CDR2 SVGAGI. There are 13 residues in the CDR3. Here the CDR3 reads CASMTQSNQPQHF. CDR3 DNA sequence: TGTGCCAGCATGACTCAAAGCAATCAGCCCCAGCATTTT.

The chain has TRBV30 and TRBJ2-7; 9 nucleotides align to TRBD1. The V gene's germline CDR1 is GTSNPN and CDR2 SVGIG (reference sequence). This CDR3 comprises 12 residues. V lost 8 bases to trimming and J lost 3 bases; unmatched junction nucleotides: 5. In nucleotides, the CDR3 is TGTGCCAAAGCGGACAGGGGCTACGAGCAGTACTTC. It yields the protein CAKADRGYEQYF.

The chain employs TRBV30 and TRBJ2-1; 8 nucleotides align to TRBD2. The CDR3 loop spans 16 amino acids. The V and J ends lost 2 bases and 0 bases, in that order; junction bases with no gene match: 6. Germline assignment: CDR1 GTSNPN and CDR2 SVGIG (reference sequence). The CDR3 sequence: CAWSPGLGLSYNEQFF. Written as DNA, the CDR3 is TGTGCCTGGAGTCCGGGACTAGGGCTCTCCTACAATGAGCAGTTCTTC.

The V gene is TRBV18, the J gene TRBJ1-3; D gene ambiguous. From germline, CDR1 is KGHSH and CDR2 LQKENI. There are 16 residues in the CDR3. V was cut by 4 bases and J by 0 bases, with 13 bases left in between. The CDR3 DNA reads as TGTGCCAGCTCACAGGTGACACCAAGCTCTGGAAACACCATATATTTT. It yields the protein CASSQVTPSSGNTIYF.

The J gene is TRBJ1-6, the V gene TRBV7-8; TRBD1 might be the D (6 bases). V lost 7 bases to trimming and J lost 3 bases, with 16 bases between them. Looked up from germline, CDR1 is SGHVS and CDR2 is FQNEAQ. CDR3 length: 16 amino acids. The CDR3 sequence: CASTSVRDNYNSPLHF. CDR3 nucleotide sequence: TGTGCCAGCACATCTGTCCGGGACAACTATAATTCACCCCTCCACTTT.